This T cell receptor (beta chain) was observed in a study of blood T cell repertoires in COVID-19. Turning to the study itself: Italy, Spain and the United States were the sources of the convalescent and acute COVID-19 samples. T cells, B-cell-depleted T cells, or PBMCs provided the cDNA or gDNA that served as material.

This CDR3 region has 16 residues. After removal of 7 bases from V and 2 bases from J, the junction contained 9 bases not matched to a gene. From germline, CDR1 is LNHDA and CDR2 SQIVND (reference sequence). How the authors handled the data: Counts of nucleated cells, estimated from reference gene primer amplification, were obtained. Clones were sequenced by immunoSEQ multiplex PCR, and TCRdb holds only the in-frame ones, with some missing. That table furnishes V, J and clone size, whereas the DNA furnished D and trimming. The sample holds roughly 200,000 clones; about 86% are singletons and the top ten take around 1.4%.

The rearrangement links TRBV19 to TRBJ2-1; TRBD2 agrees at 9 bases. The receptor's source is a man in his late teens or twenties with active or convalescent COVID-19. Sequenced input: peripheral blood. The CDR3 loop is CASTWASGTAYNEQFF. The CDR3 region has the DNA TGTGCCAGTACATGGGCTAGCGGGACTGCCTACAATGAGCAGTTCTTC. The full variable domain, rest sourced from reference TRBV19 and TRBJ2-1, is DGGITQSPKYLFRKEGQNVTLSCEQNLNHDAMYWYRQDPGQGLRLIYYSQIVNDFQKGDIAEGYSVSREKKESFPLTVTSAQKNPTAFYLCASTWASGTAYNEQFFGPGTRLTVL.